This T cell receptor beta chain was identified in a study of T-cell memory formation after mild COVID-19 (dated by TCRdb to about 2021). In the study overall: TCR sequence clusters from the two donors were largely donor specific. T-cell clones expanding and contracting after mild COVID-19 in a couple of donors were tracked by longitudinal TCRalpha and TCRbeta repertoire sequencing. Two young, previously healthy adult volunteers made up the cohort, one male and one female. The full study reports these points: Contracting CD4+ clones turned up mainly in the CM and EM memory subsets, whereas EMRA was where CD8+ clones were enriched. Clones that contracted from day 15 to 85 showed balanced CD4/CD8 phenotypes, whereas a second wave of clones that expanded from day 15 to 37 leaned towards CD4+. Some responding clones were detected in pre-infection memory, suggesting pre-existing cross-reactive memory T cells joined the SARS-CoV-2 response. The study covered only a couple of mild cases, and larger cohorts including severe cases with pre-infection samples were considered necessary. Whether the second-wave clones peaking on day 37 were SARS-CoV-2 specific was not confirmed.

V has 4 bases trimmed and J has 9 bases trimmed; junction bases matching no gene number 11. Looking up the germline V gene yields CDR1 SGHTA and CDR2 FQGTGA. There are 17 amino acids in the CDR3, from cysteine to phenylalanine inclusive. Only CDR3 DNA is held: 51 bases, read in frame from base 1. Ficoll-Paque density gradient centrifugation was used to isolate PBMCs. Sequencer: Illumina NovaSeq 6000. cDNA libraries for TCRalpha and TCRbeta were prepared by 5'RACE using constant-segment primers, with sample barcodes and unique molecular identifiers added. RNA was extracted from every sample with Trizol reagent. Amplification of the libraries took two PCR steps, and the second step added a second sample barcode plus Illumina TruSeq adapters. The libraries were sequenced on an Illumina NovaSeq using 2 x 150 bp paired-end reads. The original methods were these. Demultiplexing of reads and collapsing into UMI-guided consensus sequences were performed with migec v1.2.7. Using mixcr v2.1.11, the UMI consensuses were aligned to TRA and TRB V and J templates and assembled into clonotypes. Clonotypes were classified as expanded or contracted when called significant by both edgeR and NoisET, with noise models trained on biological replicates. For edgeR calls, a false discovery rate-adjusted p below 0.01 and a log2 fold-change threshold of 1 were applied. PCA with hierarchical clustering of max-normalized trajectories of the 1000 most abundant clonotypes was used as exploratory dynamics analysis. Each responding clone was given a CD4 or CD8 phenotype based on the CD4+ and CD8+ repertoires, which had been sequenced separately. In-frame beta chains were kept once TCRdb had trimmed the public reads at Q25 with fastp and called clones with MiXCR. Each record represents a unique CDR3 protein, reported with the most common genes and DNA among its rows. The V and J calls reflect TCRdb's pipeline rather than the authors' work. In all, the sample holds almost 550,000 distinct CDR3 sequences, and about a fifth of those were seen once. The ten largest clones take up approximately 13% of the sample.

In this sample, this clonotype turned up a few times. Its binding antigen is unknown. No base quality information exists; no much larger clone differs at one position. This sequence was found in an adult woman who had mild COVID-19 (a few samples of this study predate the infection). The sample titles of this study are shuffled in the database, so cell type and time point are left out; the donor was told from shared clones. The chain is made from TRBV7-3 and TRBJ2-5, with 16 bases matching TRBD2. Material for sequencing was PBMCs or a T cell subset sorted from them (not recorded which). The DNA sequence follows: TGTGCCAGCAGCTCCGACGGGACTAGCGGGGGGGCTGGTTCCCAGTACTTC. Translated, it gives CASSSDGTSGGAGSQYF.